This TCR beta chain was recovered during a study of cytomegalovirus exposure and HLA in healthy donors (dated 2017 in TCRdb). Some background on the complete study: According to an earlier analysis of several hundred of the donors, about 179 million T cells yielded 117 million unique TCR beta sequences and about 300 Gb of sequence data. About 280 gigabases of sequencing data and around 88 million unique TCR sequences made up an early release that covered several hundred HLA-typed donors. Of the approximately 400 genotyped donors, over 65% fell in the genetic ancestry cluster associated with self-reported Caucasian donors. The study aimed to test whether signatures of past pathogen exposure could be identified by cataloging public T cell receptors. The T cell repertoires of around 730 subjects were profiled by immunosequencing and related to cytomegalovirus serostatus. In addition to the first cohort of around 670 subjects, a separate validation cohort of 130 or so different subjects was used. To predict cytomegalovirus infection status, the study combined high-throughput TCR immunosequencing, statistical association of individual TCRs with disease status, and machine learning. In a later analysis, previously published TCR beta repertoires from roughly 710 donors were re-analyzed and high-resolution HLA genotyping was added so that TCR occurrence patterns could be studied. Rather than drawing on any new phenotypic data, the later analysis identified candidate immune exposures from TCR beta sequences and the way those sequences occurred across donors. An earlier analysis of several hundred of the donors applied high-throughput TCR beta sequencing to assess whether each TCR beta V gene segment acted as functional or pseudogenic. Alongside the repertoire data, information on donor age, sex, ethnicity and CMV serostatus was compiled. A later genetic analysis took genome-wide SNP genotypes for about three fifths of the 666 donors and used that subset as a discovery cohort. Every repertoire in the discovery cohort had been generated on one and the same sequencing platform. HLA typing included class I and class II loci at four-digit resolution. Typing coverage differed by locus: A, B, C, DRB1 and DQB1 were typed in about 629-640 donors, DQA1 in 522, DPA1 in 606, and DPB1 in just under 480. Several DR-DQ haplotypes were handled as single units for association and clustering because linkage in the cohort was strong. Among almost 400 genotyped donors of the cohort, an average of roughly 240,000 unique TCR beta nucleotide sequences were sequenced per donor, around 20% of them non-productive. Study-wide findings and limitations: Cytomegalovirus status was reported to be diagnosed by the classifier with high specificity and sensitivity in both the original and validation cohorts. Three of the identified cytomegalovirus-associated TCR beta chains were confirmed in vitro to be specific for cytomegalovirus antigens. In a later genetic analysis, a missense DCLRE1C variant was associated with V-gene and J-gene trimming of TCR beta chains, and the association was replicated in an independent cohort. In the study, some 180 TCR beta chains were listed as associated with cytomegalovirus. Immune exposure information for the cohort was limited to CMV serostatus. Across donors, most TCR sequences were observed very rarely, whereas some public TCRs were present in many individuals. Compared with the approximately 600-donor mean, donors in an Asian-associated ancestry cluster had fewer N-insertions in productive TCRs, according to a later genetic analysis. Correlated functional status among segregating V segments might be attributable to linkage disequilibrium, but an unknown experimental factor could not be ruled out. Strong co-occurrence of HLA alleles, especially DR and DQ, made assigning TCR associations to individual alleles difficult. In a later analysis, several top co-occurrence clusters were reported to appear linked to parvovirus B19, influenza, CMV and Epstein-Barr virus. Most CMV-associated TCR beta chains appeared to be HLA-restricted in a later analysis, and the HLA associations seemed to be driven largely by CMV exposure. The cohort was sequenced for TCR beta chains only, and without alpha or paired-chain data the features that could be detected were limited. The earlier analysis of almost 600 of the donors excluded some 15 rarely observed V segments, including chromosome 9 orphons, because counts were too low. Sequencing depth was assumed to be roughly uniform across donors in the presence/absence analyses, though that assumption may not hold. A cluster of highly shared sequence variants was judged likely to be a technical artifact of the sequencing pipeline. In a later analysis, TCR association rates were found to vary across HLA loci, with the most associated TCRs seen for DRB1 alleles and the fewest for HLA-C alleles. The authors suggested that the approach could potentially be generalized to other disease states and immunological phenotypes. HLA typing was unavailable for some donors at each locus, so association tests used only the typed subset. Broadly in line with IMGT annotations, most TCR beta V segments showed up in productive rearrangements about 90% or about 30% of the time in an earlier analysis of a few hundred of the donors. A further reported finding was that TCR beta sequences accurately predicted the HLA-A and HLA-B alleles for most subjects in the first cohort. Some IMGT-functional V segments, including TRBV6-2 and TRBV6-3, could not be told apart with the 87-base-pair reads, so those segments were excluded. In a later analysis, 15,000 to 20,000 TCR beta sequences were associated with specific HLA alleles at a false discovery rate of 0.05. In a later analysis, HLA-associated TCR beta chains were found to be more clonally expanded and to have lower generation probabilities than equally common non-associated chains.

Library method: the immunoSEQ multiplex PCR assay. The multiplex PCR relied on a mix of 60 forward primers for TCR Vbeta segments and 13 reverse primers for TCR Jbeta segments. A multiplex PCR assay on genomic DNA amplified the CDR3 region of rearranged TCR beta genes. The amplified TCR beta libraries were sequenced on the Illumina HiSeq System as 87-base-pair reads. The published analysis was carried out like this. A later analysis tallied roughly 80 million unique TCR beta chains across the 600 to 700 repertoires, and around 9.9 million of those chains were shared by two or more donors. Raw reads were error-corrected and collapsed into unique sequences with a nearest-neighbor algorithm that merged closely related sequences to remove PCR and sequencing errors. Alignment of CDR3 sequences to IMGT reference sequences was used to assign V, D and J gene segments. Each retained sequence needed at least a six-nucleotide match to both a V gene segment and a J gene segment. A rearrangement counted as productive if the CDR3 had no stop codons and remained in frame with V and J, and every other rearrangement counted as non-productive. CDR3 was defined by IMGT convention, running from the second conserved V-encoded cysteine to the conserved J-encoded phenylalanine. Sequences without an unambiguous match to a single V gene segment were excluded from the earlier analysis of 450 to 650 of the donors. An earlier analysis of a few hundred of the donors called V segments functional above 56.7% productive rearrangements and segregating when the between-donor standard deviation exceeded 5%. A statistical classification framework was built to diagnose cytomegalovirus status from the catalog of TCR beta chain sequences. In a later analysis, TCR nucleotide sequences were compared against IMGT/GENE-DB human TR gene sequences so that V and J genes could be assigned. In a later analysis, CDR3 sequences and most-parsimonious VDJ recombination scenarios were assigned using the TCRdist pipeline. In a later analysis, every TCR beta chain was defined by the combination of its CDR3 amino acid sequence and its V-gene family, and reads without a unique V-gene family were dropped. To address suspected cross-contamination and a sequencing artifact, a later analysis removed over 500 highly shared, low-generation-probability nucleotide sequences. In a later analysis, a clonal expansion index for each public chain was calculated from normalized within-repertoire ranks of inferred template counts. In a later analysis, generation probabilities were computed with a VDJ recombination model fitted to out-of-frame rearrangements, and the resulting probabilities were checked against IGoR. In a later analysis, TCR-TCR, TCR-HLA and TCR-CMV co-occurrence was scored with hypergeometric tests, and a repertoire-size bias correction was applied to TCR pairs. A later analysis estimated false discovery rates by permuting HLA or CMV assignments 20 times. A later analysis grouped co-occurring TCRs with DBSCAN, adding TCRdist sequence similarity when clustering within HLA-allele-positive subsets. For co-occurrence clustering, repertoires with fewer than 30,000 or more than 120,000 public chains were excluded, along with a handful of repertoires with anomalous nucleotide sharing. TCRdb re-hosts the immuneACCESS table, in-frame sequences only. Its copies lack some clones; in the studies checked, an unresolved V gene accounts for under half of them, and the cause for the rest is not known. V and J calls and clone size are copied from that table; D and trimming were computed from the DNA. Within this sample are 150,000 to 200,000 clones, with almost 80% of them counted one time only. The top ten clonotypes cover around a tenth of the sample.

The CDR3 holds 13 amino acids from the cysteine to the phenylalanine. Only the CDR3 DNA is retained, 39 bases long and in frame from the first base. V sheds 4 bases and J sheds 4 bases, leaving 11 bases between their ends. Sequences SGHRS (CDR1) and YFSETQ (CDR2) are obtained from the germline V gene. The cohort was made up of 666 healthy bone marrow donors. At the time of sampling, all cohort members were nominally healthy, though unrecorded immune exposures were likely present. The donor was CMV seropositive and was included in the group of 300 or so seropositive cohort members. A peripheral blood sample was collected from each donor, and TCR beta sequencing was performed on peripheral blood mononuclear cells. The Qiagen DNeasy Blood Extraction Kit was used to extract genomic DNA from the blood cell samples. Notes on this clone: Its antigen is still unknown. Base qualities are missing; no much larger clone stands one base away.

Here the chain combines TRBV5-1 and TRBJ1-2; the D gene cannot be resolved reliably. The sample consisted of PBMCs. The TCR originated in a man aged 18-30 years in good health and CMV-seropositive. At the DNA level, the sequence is TGCGCCAGCAGCCTGGGCAGTTCCTATGGCTACACCTTC. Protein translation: CASSLGSSYGYTF. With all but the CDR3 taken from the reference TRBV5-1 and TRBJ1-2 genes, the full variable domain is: KAGVTQTPRYLIKTRGQQVTLSCSPISGHRSVSWYQQTPGQGLQFLFEYFSETQRNKGNFPGRFSGRQFSNSRSEMNVSTLELGDSALYLCASSLGSSYGYTFGSGTRLTVV.